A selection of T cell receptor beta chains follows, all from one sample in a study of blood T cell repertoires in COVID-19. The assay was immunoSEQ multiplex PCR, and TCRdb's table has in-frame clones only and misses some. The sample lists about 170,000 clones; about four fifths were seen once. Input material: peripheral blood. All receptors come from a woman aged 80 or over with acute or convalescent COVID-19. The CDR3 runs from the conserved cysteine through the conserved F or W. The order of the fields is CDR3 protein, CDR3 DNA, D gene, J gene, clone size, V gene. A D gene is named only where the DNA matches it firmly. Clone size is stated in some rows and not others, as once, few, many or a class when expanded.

cdr3_aa: CASSRTSSLPDTQYF
cdr3_nt: TGTGCCAGCAGCCGCACTAGCTCACTCCCAGATACGCAGTATTTT
d_call: -
j_call: TRBJ2-3
clone_size: -
v_call: TRBV11-2

cdr3_aa: CSVEGGTGTGGKQYF
cdr3_nt: TGCAGCGTTGAAGGAGGTACCGGGACAGGGGGTAAGCAGTACTTC
d_call: TRBD1
j_call: TRBJ2-7
clone_size: -
v_call: TRBV29-1

cdr3_aa: CSVRGREQYF
cdr3_nt: TGCAGCGTCAGGGGGCGCGAGCAGTACTTC
d_call: TRBD1
j_call: TRBJ2-7
clone_size: -
v_call: TRBV29-1

cdr3_aa: CASSLAGLVGETQYF
cdr3_nt: TGCGCCAGCAGCTTGGCGGGTCTGGTGGGAGAGACCCAGTACTTC
d_call: -
j_call: TRBJ2-5
clone_size: -
v_call: TRBV5-1

cdr3_aa: CASSLGAFNQPQHF
cdr3_nt: TGTGCCAGCAGTTTGGGGGCCTTTAATCAGCCCCAGCATTTT
d_call: -
j_call: TRBJ1-5
clone_size: few
v_call: TRBV28

cdr3_aa: CASSILAGQGKEQFF
cdr3_nt: TGTGCCAGTAGTATATTAGCGGGACAAGGAAAGGAGCAGTTCTTC
d_call: TRBD2
j_call: TRBJ2-1
clone_size: -
v_call: TRBV19

cdr3_aa: CASSLLGLSNQPQHF
cdr3_nt: TGTGCCAGTAGCCTCCTTGGACTTTCGAATCAGCCCCAGCATTTT
d_call: -
j_call: TRBJ1-5
clone_size: -
v_call: TRBV19

cdr3_aa: CASGGQGERNTEAFF
cdr3_nt: TGTGCCAGTGGCGGACAGGGAGAAAGGAACACTGAAGCTTTCTTT
d_call: TRBD1
j_call: TRBJ1-1
clone_size: -
v_call: TRBV19

cdr3_aa: CASSQRGGSGANVLTF
cdr3_nt: TGCGCCAGCAGCCAAAGGGGCGGCTCTGGGGCCAACGTCCTGACTTTC
d_call: -
j_call: TRBJ2-6
clone_size: -
v_call: TRBV4-1

cdr3_aa: CASSPLNRVQETQYF
cdr3_nt: TGTGCCAGCAGTCCCCTGAACAGGGTGCAGGAGACCCAGTACTTC
d_call: -
j_call: TRBJ2-5
clone_size: once
v_call: TRBV27

cdr3_aa: CASSQERTRGKTQYF
cdr3_nt: TGTGCCAGCAGCCAAGAAAGGACTAGGGGGAAGACCCAGTACTTC
d_call: -
j_call: TRBJ2-5
clone_size: -
v_call: TRBV14

cdr3_aa: CASSPLAGGNEQFF
cdr3_nt: TGTGCCAGCTCACCACTAGCGGGGGGGAATGAGCAGTTCTTC
d_call: TRBD2
j_call: TRBJ2-1
clone_size: -
v_call: TRBV18

cdr3_aa: CASSKGLAGVSEQFF
cdr3_nt: TGTGCCAGTAGTAAGGGACTAGCGGGAGTAAGTGAGCAGTTCTTC
d_call: TRBD2
j_call: TRBJ2-1
clone_size: -
v_call: TRBV19

cdr3_aa: CASSANGATNEKLFF
cdr3_nt: TGCGCCAGCAGCGCGAACGGGGCAACTAATGAAAAACTGTTTTTT
d_call: -
j_call: TRBJ1-4
clone_size: -
v_call: TRBV5-1

cdr3_aa: CSGNQGGGTEAFF
cdr3_nt: TGCAGCGGGAATCAGGGAGGGGGCACTGAAGCTTTCTTT
d_call: -
j_call: TRBJ1-1
clone_size: -
v_call: TRBV29-1

cdr3_aa: CASSLSRGDYGYTF
cdr3_nt: TGTGCCAGCAGCTTAAGCAGGGGGGACTATGGCTACACCTTC
d_call: TRBD1
j_call: TRBJ1-2
clone_size: -
v_call: TRBV7-2

cdr3_aa: CASSMSGGAEGYTF
cdr3_nt: TGTGCCAGCAGCATGTCAGGGGGCGCGGAAGGCTACACCTTC
d_call: TRBD1
j_call: TRBJ1-2
clone_size: -
v_call: TRBV11-2

cdr3_aa: CASSSRLSPQPTEQYF
cdr3_nt: TGTGCCAGCAGTTCCCGACTATCACCTCAACCTACGGAGCAGTACTTC
d_call: -
j_call: TRBJ2-7
clone_size: -
v_call: TRBV28

cdr3_aa: CASSFLRTSGVEETQYF
cdr3_nt: TGTGCCAGCAGCTTTCTTAGGACTAGCGGGGTGGAAGAGACCCAGTACTTC
d_call: TRBD2
j_call: TRBJ2-5
clone_size: once
v_call: TRBV5-6

cdr3_aa: CASSYFKGGRDGYTF
cdr3_nt: TGTGCCAGCAGTTATTTTAAGGGAGGTCGGGATGGCTACACCTTC
d_call: -
j_call: TRBJ1-2
clone_size: -
v_call: TRBV6-5

cdr3_aa: CASSQEVPGQLAYGYTF
cdr3_nt: TGCGCCAGCAGCCAAGAGGTCCCGGGACAGTTAGCCTATGGCTACACCTTC
d_call: TRBD1
j_call: TRBJ1-2
clone_size: -
v_call: TRBV4-3

cdr3_aa: CASSRTVNSPLHF
cdr3_nt: TGTGCCAGCAGTCGGACAGTTAATTCACCCCTCCACTTT
d_call: -
j_call: TRBJ1-6
clone_size: -
v_call: TRBV12-3/TRBV12-4

cdr3_aa: CASSRLAEGAKNIQYF
cdr3_nt: TGTGCCAGCAGTCGGCTAGCGGAGGGAGCCAAAAACATTCAGTACTTC
d_call: TRBD2
j_call: TRBJ2-4
clone_size: -
v_call: TRBV7-9

cdr3_aa: CASSVGGGGGEQYF
cdr3_nt: TGCGCCAGCAGCGTAGGCGGTGGGGGGGGCGAGCAGTACTTC
d_call: TRBD2
j_call: TRBJ2-7
clone_size: -
v_call: TRBV4-1

cdr3_aa: CASSPPSGRGRDNEQFF
cdr3_nt: TGTGCCAGCAGCCCACCTAGCGGGAGAGGGCGGGACAATGAGCAGTTCTTC
d_call: TRBD2
j_call: TRBJ2-1
clone_size: -
v_call: TRBV7-9

cdr3_aa: CASSSTRDSTNYGYTF
cdr3_nt: TGCGCCAGCAGCTCGACCAGGGACAGCACTAACTATGGCTACACCTTC
d_call: TRBD1
j_call: TRBJ1-2
clone_size: few
v_call: TRBV5-1

cdr3_aa: CASSVSGTGTDTQYF
cdr3_nt: TGTGCCAGCAGTGTATCCGGGACAGGGACAGATACGCAGTATTTT
d_call: TRBD1
j_call: TRBJ2-3
clone_size: -
v_call: TRBV27

cdr3_aa: CASAEYVGEQFF
cdr3_nt: TGTGCCAGCGCCGAATACGTCGGTGAGCAGTTCTTC
d_call: -
j_call: TRBJ2-1
clone_size: -
v_call: TRBV6-5

cdr3_aa: CASSRQGLAGGQETQYF
cdr3_nt: TGTGCCAGCAGCCGACAGGGACTAGCGGGGGGGCAAGAGACCCAGTACTTC
d_call: TRBD2
j_call: TRBJ2-5
clone_size: -
v_call: TRBV3-1/TRBV3-2

cdr3_aa: CSVSDTRKNTEAFF
cdr3_nt: TGCAGCGTTTCAGATACCCGCAAGAACACTGAAGCTTTCTTT
d_call: -
j_call: TRBJ1-1
clone_size: -
v_call: TRBV29-1

cdr3_aa: CAWSPPTGIVTEAFF
cdr3_nt: TGTGCCTGGAGTCCCCCCACAGGGATAGTCACTGAAGCTTTCTTT
d_call: -
j_call: TRBJ1-1
clone_size: -
v_call: TRBV30

cdr3_aa: CASSPGGGPYNEQFF
cdr3_nt: TGTGCCAGCAGCCCTGGCGGGGGGCCTTACAATGAGCAGTTCTTC
d_call: TRBD2
j_call: TRBJ2-1
clone_size: -
v_call: TRBV7-2

cdr3_aa: CASSWALGASEAFF
cdr3_nt: TGTGCCAGCAGTTGGGCTTTAGGGGCATCTGAAGCTTTCTTT
d_call: -
j_call: TRBJ1-1
clone_size: few
v_call: TRBV27

cdr3_aa: CASSLGPGEVYEQYF
cdr3_nt: TGCGCCAGCAGCTTGGGTCCGGGGGAAGTCTACGAGCAGTACTTC
d_call: -
j_call: TRBJ2-7
clone_size: -
v_call: TRBV5-1